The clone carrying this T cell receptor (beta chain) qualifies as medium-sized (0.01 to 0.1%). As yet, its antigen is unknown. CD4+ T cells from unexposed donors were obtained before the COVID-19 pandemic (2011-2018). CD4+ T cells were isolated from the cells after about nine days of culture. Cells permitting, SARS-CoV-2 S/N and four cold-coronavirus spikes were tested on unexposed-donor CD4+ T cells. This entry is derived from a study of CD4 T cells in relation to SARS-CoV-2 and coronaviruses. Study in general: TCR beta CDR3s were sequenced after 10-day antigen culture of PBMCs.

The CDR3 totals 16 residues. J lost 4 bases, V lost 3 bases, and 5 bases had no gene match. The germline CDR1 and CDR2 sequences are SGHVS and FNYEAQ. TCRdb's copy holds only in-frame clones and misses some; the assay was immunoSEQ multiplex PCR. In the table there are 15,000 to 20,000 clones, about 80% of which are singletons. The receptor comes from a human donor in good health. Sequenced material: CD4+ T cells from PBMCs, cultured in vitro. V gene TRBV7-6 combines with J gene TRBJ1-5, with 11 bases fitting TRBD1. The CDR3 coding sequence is TGTGCCAGCAGCTTGTCCGGGACAGGGGGTAATCAGCCCCAGCATTTT. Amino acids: CASSLSGTGGNQPQHF.